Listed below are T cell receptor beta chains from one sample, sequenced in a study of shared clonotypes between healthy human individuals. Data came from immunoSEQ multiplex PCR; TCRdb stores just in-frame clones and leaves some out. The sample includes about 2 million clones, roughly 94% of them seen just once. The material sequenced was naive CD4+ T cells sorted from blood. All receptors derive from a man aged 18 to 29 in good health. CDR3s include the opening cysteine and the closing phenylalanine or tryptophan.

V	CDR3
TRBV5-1	CASSPRTSGGFNEQFF
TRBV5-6	CASSLAAGGPLREQYF
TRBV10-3	CAISPGTVEAFF
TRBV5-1	CASSPGTSGDNEQFF
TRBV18	CASSLSTVGNYGYTF
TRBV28	CASRNSGRGDNEQFF
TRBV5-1	CASSLEGGGYGYTF
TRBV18	CASSPGPTTYEQYF
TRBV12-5	CASGPAGVNEQYF
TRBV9	CASSEDGYGYTF
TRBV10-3	CAISEKRLAGGHEQYF
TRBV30	CAWGTSGTNEQFF
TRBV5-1	CASSLEQGKAFF
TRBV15	CATIQRATRNTGELFF
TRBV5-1	CASSLGAGPNQPQHF
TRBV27	CASPSGTGGETQYF
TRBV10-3	CAIGLGYNEQFF
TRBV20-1	CSVPSLEGYTF
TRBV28	CASSRRTHQPQHF
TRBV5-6	CASSLLELRTDTQYF
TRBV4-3	CASSQDLTTGNQPQHF
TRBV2	CASSADRAAGTEAFF
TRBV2	CASSVWTGVGYTF
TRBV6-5	CASSAGQGYGVEQYF
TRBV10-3	CAISDTPNTGELFF
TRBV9	CASSPQGSASYGYTF
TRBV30	CAWSVSPLSKQGALGNSPLHF
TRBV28	CASSLEKGTSGSYEQYF
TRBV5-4	CASSAGQSDTQYF